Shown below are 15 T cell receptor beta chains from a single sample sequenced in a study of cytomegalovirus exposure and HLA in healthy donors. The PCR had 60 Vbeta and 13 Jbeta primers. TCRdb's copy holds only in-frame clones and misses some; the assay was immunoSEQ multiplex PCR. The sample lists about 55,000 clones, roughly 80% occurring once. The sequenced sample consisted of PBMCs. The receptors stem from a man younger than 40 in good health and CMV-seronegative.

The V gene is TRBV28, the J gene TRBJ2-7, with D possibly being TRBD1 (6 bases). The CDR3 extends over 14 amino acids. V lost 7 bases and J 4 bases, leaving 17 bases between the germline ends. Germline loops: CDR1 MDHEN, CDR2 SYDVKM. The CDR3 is CASNTLEGDYEQYF. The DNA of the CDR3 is TGTGCCAGCAATACGTTAGAGGGGGATTACGAGCAGTACTTC.

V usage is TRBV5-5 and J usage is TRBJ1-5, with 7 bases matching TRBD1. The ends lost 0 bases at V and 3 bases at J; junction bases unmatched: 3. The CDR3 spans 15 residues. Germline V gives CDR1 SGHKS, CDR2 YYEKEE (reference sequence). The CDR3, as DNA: TGTGCCAGCAGCTTGGGGCAGGGGGACAATCAGCCCCAGCATTTT. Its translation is CASSLGQGDNQPQHF.

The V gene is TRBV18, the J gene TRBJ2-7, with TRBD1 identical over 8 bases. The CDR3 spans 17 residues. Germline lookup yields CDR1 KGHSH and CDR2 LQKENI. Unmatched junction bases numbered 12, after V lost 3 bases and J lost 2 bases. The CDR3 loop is CASSPLGTGPGTYEQYF. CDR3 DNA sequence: TGTGCCAGCTCACCCCTCGGGACAGGCCCGGGGACCTACGAGCAGTACTTC.

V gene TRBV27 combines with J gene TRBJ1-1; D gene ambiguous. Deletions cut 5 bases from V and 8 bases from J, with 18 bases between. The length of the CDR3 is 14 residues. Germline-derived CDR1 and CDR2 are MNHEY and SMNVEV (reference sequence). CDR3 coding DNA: TGTGCCAGCAGTCTGACTAGGATACAAGCCGAAGCTTTCTTT. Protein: CASSLTRIQAEAFF.

CDR3 sequence reads: CASSWTGLVGGNTIYF. For the CDR3, the DNA is TGCGCCAGCAGCTGGACAGGGTTAGTGGGTGGAAACACCATATATTTT. V is TRBV5-1 and J is TRBJ1-3; TRBD1 matches 8 bases. This CDR3 is built from 16 residues. Germline CDR1 reads SGHRS; CDR2 reads YFSETQ. V shed 3 bases, J shed 3 bases, and the junction held 8 bases outside the gene matches.

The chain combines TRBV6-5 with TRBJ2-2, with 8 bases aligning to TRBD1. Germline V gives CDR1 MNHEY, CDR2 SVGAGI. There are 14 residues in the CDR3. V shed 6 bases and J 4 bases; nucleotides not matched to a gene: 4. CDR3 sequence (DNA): TGTGCCAGCAGGCCGGGACAGGCCACCGGGGAGCTGTTTTTT. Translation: CASRPGQATGELFF.

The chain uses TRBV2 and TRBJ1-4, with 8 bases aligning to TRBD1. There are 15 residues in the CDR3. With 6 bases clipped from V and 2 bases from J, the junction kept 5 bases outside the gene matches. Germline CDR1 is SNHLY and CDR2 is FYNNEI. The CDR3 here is CASRQGAGTNEKLFF. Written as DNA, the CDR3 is TGTGCCAGCAGGCAGGGGGCTGGCACTAATGAAAAACTGTTTTTT.

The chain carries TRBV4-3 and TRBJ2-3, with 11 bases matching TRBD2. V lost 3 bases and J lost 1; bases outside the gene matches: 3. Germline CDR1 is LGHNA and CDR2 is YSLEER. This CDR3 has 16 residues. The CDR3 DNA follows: TGCGCCAGCAGCCAGGCGACTAGCGGGGGCACAGATACGCAGTATTTT. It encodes CASSQATSGGTDTQYF.

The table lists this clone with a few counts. This CDR3 reads CASSWTGGNEQFF. CDR3 nucleotide sequence: TGTGCCAGCAGCTGGACAGGGGGCAATGAGCAGTTCTTC. The chain carries TRBV6-4 and TRBJ2-1; 10 bases line up with TRBD1. Germline CDR1 and CDR2: MRHNA and SNTAGT. V gave up 6 bases and J gave up 6 bases; unmatched junction bases: 2. CDR3 length: 13 residues.

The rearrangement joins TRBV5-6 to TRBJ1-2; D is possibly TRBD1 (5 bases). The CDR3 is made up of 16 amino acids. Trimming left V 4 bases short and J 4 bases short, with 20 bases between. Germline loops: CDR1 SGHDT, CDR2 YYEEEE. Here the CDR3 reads CASSGTHHQGSYGYTF. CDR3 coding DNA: TGTGCCAGCAGCGGAACACATCATCAGGGTAGCTATGGCTACACCTTC. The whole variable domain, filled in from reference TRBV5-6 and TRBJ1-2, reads DAGVTQSPTHLIKTRGQQVTLRCSPKSGHDTVSWYQQALGQGPQFIFQYYEEEERQRGNFPDRFSGHQFPNYSSELNVNALLLGDSALYLCASSGTHHQGSYGYTFGSGTRLTVV.

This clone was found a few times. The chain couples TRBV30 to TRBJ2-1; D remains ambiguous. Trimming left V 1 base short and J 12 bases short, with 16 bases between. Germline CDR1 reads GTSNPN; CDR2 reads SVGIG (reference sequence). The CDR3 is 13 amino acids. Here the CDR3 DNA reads TGTGCCTGGAGTGGGTCGGGTGGAAGTAGGCAGTTCTTC. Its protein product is CAWSGSGGSRQFF.

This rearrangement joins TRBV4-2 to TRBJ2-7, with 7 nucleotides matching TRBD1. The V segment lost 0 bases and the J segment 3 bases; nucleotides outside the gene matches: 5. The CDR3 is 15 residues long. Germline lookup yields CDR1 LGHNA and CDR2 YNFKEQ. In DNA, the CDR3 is TGTGCCAGCAGCCAAGATCTCAGGGGGTACTACGAGCAGTACTTC. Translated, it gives CASSQDLRGYYEQYF.

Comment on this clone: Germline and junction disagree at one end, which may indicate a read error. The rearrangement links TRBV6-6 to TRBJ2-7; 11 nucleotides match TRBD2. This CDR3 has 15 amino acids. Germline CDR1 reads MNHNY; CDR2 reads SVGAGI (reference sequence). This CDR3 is CASRLAGAISDEQYF. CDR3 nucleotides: TGTGCCAGCAGACTAGCGGGGGCCATCTCCGACGAGCAGTACTTC.

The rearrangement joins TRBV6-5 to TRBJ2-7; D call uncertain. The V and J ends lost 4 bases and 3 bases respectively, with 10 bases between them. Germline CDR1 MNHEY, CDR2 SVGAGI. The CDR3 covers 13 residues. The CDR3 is CASSSLPGYEQYF. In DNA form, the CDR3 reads TGTGCCAGCAGTTCCCTTCCCGGCTACGAGCAGTACTTC.

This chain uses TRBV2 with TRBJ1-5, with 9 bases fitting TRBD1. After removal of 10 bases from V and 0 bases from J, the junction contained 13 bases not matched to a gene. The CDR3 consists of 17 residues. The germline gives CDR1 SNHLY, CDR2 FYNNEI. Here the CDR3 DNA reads TGTGCCACAGCAGCCGGGACAGGGTCTTATAGCAATCAGCCCCAGCATTTT. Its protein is CATAAGTGSYSNQPQHF.